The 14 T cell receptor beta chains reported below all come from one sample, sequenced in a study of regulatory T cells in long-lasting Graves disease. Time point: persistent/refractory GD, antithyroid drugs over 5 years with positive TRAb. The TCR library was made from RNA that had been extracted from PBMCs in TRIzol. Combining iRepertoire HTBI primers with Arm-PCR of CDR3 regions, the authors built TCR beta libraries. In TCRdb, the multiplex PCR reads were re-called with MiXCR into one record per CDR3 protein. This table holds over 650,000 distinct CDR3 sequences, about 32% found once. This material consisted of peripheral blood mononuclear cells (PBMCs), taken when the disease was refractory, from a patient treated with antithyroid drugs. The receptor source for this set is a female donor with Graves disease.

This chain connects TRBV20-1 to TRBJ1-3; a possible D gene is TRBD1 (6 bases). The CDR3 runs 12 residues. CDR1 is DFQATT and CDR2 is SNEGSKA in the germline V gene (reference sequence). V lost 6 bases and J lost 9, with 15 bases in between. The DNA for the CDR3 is TGCAGTGCGGGGGGCTTTGACGGCACCATATATTTT. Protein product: CSAGGFDGTIYF.

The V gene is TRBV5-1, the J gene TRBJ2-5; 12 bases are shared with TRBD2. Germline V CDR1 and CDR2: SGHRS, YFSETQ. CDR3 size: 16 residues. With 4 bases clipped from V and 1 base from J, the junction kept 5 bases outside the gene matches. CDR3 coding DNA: TGCGCCAGCAGCCCTTGGACTAGCGGGACCCAAGAGACCCAGTACTTC. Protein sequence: CASSPWTSGTQETQYF. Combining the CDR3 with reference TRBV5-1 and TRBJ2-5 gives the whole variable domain KAGVTQTPRYLIKTRGQQVTLSCSPISGHRSVSWYQQTPGQGLQFLFEYFSETQRNKGNFPGRFSGRQFSNSRSEMNVSTLELGDSALYLCASSPWTSGTQETQYFGPGTRLLVL.

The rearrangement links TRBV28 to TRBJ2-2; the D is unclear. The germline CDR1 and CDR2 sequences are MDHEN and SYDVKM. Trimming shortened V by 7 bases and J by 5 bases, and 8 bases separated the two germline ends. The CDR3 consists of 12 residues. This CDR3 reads CASISRTGELFF. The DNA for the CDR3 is TGTGCCAGCATTAGCAGAACCGGGGAGCTGTTTTTT.

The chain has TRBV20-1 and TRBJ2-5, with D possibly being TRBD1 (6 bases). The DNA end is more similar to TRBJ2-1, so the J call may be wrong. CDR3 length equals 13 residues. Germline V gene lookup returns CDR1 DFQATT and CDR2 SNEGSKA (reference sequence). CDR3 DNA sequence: TGCAGTGCAGGGGACAAAAAGGTGAATGAGCAGTTCTTC. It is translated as CSAGDKKVNEQFF.

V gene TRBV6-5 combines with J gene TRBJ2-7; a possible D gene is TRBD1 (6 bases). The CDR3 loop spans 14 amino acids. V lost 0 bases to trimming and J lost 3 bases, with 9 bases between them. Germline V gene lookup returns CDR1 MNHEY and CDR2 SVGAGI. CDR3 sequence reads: CASSYSSDSYEQYF. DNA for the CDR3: TGTGCCAGCAGTTACTCCTCGGACAGCTACGAGCAGTACTTC.

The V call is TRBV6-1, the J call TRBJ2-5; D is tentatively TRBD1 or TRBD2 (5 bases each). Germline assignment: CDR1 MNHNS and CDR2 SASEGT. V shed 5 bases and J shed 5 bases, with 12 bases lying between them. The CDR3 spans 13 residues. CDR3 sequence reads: CASSNRGVETQYF. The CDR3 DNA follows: TGTGCCAGCAGTAACCGAGGGGTGGAGACCCAGTACTTC.

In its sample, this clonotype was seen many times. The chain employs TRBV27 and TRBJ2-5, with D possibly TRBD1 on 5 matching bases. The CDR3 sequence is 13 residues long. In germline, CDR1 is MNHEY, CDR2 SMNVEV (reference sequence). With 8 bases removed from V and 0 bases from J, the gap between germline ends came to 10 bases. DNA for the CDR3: TGTGCCAGCTCGGACACTTACCAAGAGACCCAGTACTTC. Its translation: CASSDTYQETQYF.

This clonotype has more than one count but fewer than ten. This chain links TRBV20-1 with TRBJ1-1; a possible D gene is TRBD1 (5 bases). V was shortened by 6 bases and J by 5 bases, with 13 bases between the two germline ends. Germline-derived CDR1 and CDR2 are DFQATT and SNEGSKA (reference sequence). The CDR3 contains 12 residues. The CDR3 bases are TGCAGTGCCCAGGGACTTGGGACTGAAGCTTTCTTT. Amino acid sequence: CSAQGLGTEAFF.

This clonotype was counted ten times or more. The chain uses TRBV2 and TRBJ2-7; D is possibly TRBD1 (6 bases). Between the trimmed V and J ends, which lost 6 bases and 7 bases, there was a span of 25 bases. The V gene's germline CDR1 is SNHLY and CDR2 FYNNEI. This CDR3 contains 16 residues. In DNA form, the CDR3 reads TGTGCCAGCAGCGAGCCCAGACAGGCCGTCCTAGGGGAGCAGTACTTC. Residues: CASSEPRQAVLGEQYF.

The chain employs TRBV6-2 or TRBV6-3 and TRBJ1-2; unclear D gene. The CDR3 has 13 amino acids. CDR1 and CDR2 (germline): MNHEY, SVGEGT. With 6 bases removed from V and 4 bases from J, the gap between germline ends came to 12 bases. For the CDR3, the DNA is TGTGCCAGCAGCCGCCCTCGGGGCTATGGCTACACCTTC. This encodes CASSRPRGYGYTF.

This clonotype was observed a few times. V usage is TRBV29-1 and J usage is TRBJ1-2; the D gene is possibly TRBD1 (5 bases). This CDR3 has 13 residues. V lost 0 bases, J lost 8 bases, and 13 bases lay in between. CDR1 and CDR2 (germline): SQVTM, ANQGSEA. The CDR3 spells CSVEDRDSQGYTF. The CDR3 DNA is TGCAGCGTTGAAGATCGGGACTCCCAGGGCTACACCTTC.

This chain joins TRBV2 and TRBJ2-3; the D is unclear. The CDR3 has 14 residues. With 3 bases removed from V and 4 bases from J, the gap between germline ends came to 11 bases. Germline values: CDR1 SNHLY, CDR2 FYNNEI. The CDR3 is CASSDSRDSDTQYF. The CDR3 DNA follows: TGTGCCAGCAGTGACTCTAGGGATTCAGATACGCAGTATTTT. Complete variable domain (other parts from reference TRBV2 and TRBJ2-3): EPEVTQTPSHQVTQMGQEVILRCVPISNHLYFYWYRQILGQKVEFLVSFYNNEISEKSEIFDDQFSVERPDGSNFTLKIRSTKLEDSAMYFCASSDSRDSDTQYFGPGTRLTVL.

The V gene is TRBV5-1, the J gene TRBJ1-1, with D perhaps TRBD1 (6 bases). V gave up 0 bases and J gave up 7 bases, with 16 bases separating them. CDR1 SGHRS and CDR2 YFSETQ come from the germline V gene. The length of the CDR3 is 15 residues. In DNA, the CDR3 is TGCGCCAGCAGCTTGGGCGGGGCAGGGGCGCGTGAAGCTTTCTTT. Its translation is CASSLGGAGAREAFF.

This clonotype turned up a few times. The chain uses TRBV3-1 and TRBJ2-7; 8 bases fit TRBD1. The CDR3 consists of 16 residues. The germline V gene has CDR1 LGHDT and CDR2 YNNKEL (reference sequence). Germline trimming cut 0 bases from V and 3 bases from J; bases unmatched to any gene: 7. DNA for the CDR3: TGTGCCAGCAGCCAAGACGGACAGGGCGAGAGCTACGAGCAGTACTTC. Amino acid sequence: CASSQDGQGESYEQYF.